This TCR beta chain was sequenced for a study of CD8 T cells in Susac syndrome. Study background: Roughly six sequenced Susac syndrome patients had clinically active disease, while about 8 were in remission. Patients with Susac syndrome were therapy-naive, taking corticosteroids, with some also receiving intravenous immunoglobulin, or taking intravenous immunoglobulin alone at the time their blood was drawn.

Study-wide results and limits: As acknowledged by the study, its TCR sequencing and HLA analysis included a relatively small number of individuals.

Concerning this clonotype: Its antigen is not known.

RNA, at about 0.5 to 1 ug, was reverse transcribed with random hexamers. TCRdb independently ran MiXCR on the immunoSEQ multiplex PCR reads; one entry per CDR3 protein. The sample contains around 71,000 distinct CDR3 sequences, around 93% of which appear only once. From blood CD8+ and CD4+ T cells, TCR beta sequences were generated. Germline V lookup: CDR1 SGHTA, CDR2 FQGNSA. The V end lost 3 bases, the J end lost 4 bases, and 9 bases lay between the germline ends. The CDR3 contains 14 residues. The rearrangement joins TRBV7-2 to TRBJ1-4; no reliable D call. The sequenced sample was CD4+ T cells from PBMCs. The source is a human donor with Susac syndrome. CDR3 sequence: CASSFSGYNEKLFF. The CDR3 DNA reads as TGTGCCAGCAGCTTCTCGGGGTATAATGAAAAACTGTTTTTT. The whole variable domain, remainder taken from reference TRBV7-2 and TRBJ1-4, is GAGVSQSPSNKVTEKGKDVELRCDPISGHTALYWYRQSLGQGLEFLIYFQGNSAPDKSGLPSDRFSAERTGGSVSTLTIQRTQQEDSAVYLCASSFSGYNEKLFFGSGTQLSVL.